The 21 T cell receptor beta chains presented below share a single source sample, sequenced in a study of blood T cell repertoires in COVID-19. Repertoires were generated with immunoSEQ multiplex PCR, while TCRdb's copy carries only in-frame clones and drops some. The data contain roughly 200,000 clones, roughly 88% of them singletons. The sample consisted of peripheral blood. All receptors derive from a woman younger than 45 with acute or convalescent COVID-19.

This clone was seen a handful of times. V is TRBV30 and J is TRBJ2-1; D not certain. This CDR3 is built from 13 residues. Germline V lookup: CDR1 GTSNPN, CDR2 SVGIG (reference sequence). Trimming stripped 3 bases from V and 0 bases from J, with 6 bases between. The CDR3 nucleotides read TGTGCCTGGAGGCGGAGCTCCTACAATGAGCAGTTCTTC. Translation gives CAWRRSSYNEQFF.

The gene calls are TRBV6-1 and TRBJ2-1, with a possible D match to TRBD2 (6 bases). CDR1 and CDR2 from the germline V gene are MNHNS and SASEGT. The ends were cut back, 0 bases at V and 6 bases at J, with 18 bases in the middle. This CDR3 region has 17 residues. CDR3 coding DNA: TGTGCCAGCAGTGAAGCGCGCCTGGGACTGCCCATCAATGAGCAGTTCTTC. Its translation is CASSEARLGLPINEQFF.

The chain combines TRBV11-3 with TRBJ2-3, with 9 bases fitting TRBD1. The germline gives CDR1 SGHNT, CDR2 YENEEA. V shed 4 bases and J 6 bases; nucleotides not matched to a gene: 8. There are 15 residues in the CDR3. The CDR3 DNA is TGTGCCAGCAGCTCGTCGGGACAGGGCGAGGATACGCAGTATTTT. It specifies CASSSSGQGEDTQYF.

The chain is built from TRBV7-9 and TRBJ2-5, with 11 bases that match TRBD2. CDR3 length: 15 amino acids. Germline values: CDR1 SEHNR, CDR2 FQNEAQ (reference sequence). J lost 4 bases, V lost 1 base, and 2 bases had no gene match. The CDR3 is CASSLGLAGGETQYF. CDR3 sequence (DNA): TGTGCCAGCAGCTTAGGCCTAGCGGGAGGAGAGACCCAGTACTTC.

This clone has only one observation. The chain has TRBV5-1 and TRBJ2-5; perhaps TRBD1 as D (5 bases). Germline V gives CDR1 SGHRS, CDR2 YFSETQ. Trimming removed 3 bases at V and 2 bases at J, with 14 bases between. The CDR3 contains 15 residues. The CDR3 DNA reads as TGCGCCAGCAGCTATTACAATGGGGCTCAAGAGACCCAGTACTTC. The encoded protein is CASSYYNGAQETQYF.

In this sample, this clone turned up once. V gene TRBV6-6 combines with J gene TRBJ2-5, with 8 nucleotides matching TRBD2. The CDR3 covers 15 residues. Per the germline V gene, CDR1 is MNHNY and CDR2 is SVGAGI (reference sequence). Trimming took 5 bases from V and 1 from J; bases not matched to a gene: 6. For the CDR3, the DNA is TGTGCCAGCAGTACCATTGGGACTAGCCAAGAGACCCAGTACTTC. Residues: CASSTIGTSQETQYF.

The chain uses TRBV5-6 and TRBJ2-7; 9 bases agree with TRBD1. This CDR3 is built from 15 residues. V shed 2 bases and J 3 bases; nucleotides not matched to a gene: 6. The V gene's germline CDR1 is SGHDT and CDR2 YYEEEE. Here the CDR3 DNA reads TGTGCCAGCAGCTTACGGGACAGGGTTTTCTACGAGCAGTACTTC. It specifies CASSLRDRVFYEQYF.

The chain links TRBV30 to TRBJ2-7, with D possibly TRBD1 on 5 matching bases. This CDR3 is built from 13 residues. Trimming removed 0 bases at V and 9 bases at J, with 15 bases between. CDR1 GTSNPN and CDR2 SVGIG come from the germline V gene (reference sequence). The DNA of the CDR3 is TGTGCCTGGAGTGTATCCTTGGGCCAGGGGCAGTACTTC. Its translation is CAWSVSLGQGQYF. The whole variable domain, remainder taken from reference TRBV30 and TRBJ2-7, is SQTIHQWPATLVQPVGSPLSLECTVEGTSNPNLYWYRQAAGRGLQLLFYSVGIGQISSEVPQNLSASRPQDRQFILSSKKLLLSDSGFYLCAWSVSLGQGQYFGPGTRLTVT.

Points on this clone: Germline is not matched at one junction end, which may reflect a read error. V and J are TRBV7-7 and TRBJ2-1; TRBD2 agrees at 13 bases. CDR1 and CDR2 (germline): SSHAT, FNYEAQ (reference sequence). The CDR3 contains 16 residues. The CDR3 region is CASSIGLAGARSEQFF. DNA for the CDR3: TGTGCTAGCAGCATCGGACTAGCGGGAGCAAGAAGTGAGCAGTTCTTC.

CDR3 in amino acids: CATAAGTGLSPLHF. CDR3 coding DNA: TGCGCCACAGCAGCCGGGACAGGGCTTTCACCCCTCCACTTT. This chain connects TRBV5-1 to TRBJ1-6; 9 bases are shared with TRBD1. J lost 9 bases, V lost 9 bases, and 10 bases had no gene match. CDR3 length equals 14 residues. Germline loops: CDR1 SGHRS, CDR2 YFSETQ.

This rearrangement joins TRBV6-1 to TRBJ1-1, with 8 bases lining up with TRBD1. Germline assignment: CDR1 MNHNS and CDR2 SASEGT. The CDR3 length is 14 residues. The junction had 3 bases not matched to a gene; V was cut back by 2 bases and J by 4 bases. The CDR3 reads CASSELDRATEAFF. CDR3 sequence (DNA): TGTGCCAGCAGTGAACTGGACAGGGCCACTGAAGCTTTCTTT.

The genes are TRBV7-2 and TRBJ2-1, with 16 nucleotides matching TRBD2. The junction had 8 bases not matched to a gene; V was cut back by 6 bases and J by 15 bases. The CDR3 totals 14 residues. In germline, CDR1 is SGHTA, CDR2 FQGNSA. Here the CDR3 reads CASSTGTSGRAVFF. CDR3 DNA: TGTGCCAGCAGTACCGGGACTAGCGGGAGGGCCGTGTTCTTC.

CDR3 in amino acids: CASSLAGGREAFF. The CDR3 bases are TGTGCCAGCAGCTTAGCGGGGGGGCGTGAAGCTTTCTTT. The chain has TRBV7-9 and TRBJ1-1; D perhaps matches TRBD1 (6 bases). Deletions cut 0 bases from V and 7 bases from J, with 9 bases between. Germline V gene lookup returns CDR1 SEHNR and CDR2 FQNEAQ (reference sequence). The CDR3 is made up of 13 amino acids.

V is TRBV10-2 and J is TRBJ2-3; the D gene is possibly TRBD2 (5 bases). Germline CDR1 is WSHSY and CDR2 is SAAADI. The CDR3 extends over 13 amino acids. The V and J ends lost 8 bases and 0 bases respectively, with 9 bases between them. CDR3 region: CASGRGSTDTQYF. As DNA, the CDR3 is TGCGCCAGCGGGCGCGGGAGCACAGATACGCAGTATTTT.

This rearrangement joins TRBV28 to TRBJ1-4; TRBD1 agrees at 7 bases. The trim removed 7 bases at V and 7 bases at J, leaving 9 bases unmatched. Germline values: CDR1 MDHEN, CDR2 SYDVKM. This CDR3 is built from 14 residues. This CDR3 reads CASIPGQVAEKLFF. DNA for the CDR3: TGTGCCAGCATCCCAGGACAGGTTGCTGAAAAACTGTTTTTT. Looking up the rest from reference TRBV28 and TRBJ1-4 gives the full variable domain: DVKVTQSSRYLVKRTGEKVFLECVQDMDHENMFWYRQDPGLGLRLIYFSYDVKMKEKGDIPEGYSVSREKKERFSLILESASTNQTSMYLCASIPGQVAEKLFFGSGTQLSVL.

The chain joins TRBV5-1 to TRBJ2-3; TRBD1 aligns across 7 bases. V was clipped by 0 bases and J by 0 bases; unmatched bases: 4. This CDR3 region has 16 residues. Germline V gene sequence: CDR1 SGHRS, CDR2 YFSETQ. CDR3 nucleotide sequence: TGCGCCAGCAGCTTGGCGACAGGGCCGAGCACAGATACGCAGTATTTT. Translation gives CASSLATGPSTDTQYF.

The rearrangement links TRBV4-2 to TRBJ2-7; 11 bases line up with TRBD2. The CDR3 covers 16 residues. CDR1 and CDR2 from the germline V gene are LGHNA and YNFKEQ. V shed 3 bases and J 3 bases; nucleotides not matched to a gene: 7. The CDR3 reads CASSQALAGAFYEQYF. The CDR3 DNA reads as TGTGCCAGCAGCCAGGCACTAGCGGGAGCTTTCTACGAGCAGTACTTC.

This clone was recorded a few times. The chain joins TRBV6-5 to TRBJ2-1; the D gene is possibly TRBD2 (5 bases). This CDR3 comprises 13 residues. V was shortened by 2 bases and J by 3 bases, with 5 bases between the two germline ends. In germline, CDR1 is MNHEY, CDR2 SVGAGI. CDR3 sequence (DNA): TGTGCCAGCAGTTACCGGGACTACAATGAGCAGTTCTTC. It encodes CASSYRDYNEQFF.

The rearrangement uses TRBV24-1 and TRBJ2-3; TRBD2 aligns across 13 bases. V gave up 4 bases and J gave up 1 base; unmatched junction bases: 13. The CDR3 loop spans 20 amino acids. The germline V gene encodes CDR1 KGHDR and CDR2 SFDVKD. CDR3 region: CATSDPGLAGSLAGTDTQYF. The CDR3 nucleotides are TGTGCCACCAGTGACCCGGGACTAGCGGGATCCCTCGCCGGCACAGATACGCAGTATTTT.

In the case of this clone: One end of the junction fails to match germline, which may point to a read error. V usage is TRBV2 and J usage is TRBJ2-7; no definite D call. The CDR3 has 11 residues. The germline V gene encodes CDR1 SNHLY and CDR2 FYNNEI. The DNA of the CDR3 is TGTGCCAGCAGTGCCTTATCCCGTATTGTCTTC. It codes for CASSALSRIVF.

CDR3 sequence: CASNKERLNEQFF. CDR3 sequence (DNA): TGTGCCAGCAATAAAGAGCGGCTAAATGAGCAGTTCTTC. This sequence joins TRBV2 and TRBJ2-1; D is perhaps TRBD2 (5 bases). In germline, CDR1 is SNHLY, CDR2 FYNNEI. CDR3 length equals 13 residues. Trimming took off 7 bases at V and 7 bases at J, with 14 bases between the two ends.